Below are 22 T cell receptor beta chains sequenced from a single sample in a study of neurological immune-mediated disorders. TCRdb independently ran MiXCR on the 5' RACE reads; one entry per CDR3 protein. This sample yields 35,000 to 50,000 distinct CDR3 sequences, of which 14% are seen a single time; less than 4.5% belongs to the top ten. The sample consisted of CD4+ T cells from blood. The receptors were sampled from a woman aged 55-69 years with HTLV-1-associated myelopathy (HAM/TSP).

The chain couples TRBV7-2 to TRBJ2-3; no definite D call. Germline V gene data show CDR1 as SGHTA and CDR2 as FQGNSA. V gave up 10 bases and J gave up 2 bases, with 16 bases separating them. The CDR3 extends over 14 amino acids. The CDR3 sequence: CAISPRWITDTQYF. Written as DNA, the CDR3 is TGTGCCATTAGCCCCCGGTGGATCACAGATACGCAGTATTTT.

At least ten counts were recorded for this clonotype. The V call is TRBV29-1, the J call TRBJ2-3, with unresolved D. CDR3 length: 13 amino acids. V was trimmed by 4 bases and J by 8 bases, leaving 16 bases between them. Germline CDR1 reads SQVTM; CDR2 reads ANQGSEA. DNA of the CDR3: TGCAGCGTTGCAAGGACCGCGCAAGGTACGCAGTATTTT. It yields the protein CSVARTAQGTQYF.

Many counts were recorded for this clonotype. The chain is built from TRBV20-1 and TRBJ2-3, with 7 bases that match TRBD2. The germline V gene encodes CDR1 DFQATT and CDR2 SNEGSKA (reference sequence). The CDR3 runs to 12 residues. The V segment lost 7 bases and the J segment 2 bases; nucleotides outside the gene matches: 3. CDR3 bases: TGCAGTGGTGGGGGGGTCACAGATACGCAGTATTTT. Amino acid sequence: CSGGGVTDTQYF.

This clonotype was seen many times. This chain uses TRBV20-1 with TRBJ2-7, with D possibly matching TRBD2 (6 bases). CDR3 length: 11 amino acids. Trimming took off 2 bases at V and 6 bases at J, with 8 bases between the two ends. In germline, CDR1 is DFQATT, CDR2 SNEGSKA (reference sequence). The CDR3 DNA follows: TGCAGTGCTAGACTCGGGGGCGAGCAGTACTTC. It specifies CSARLGGEQYF.

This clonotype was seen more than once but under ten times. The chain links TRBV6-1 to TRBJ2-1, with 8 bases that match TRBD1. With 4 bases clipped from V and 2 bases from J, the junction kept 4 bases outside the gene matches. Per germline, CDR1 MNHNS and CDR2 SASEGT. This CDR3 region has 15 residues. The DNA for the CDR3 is TGTGCCAGCAGTGCGGACAGGGACGCCTACAATGAGCAGTTCTTC. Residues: CASSADRDAYNEQFF.

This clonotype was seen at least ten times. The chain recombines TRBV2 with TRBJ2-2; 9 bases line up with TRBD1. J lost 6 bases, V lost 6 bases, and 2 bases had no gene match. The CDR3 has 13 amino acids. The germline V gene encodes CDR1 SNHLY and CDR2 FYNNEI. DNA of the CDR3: TGTGCCAGCAGCAACAGGGGGCCCGGGGAGCTGTTTTTT. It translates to CASSNRGPGELFF.

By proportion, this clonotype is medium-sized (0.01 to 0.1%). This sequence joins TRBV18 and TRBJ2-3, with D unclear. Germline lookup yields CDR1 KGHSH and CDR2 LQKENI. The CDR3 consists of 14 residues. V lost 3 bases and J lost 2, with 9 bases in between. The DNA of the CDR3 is TGTGCCAGCTCACCGACTGTAGACACAGATACGCAGTATTTT. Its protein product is CASSPTVDTDTQYF.

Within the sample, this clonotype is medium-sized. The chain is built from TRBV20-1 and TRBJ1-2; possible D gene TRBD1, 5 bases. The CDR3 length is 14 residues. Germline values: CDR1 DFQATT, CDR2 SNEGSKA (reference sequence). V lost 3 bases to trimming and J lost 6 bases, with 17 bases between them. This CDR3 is CSARALWGEDGYTF. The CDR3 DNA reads TGCAGTGCTAGGGCTTTGTGGGGGGAGGATGGCTACACCTTC.

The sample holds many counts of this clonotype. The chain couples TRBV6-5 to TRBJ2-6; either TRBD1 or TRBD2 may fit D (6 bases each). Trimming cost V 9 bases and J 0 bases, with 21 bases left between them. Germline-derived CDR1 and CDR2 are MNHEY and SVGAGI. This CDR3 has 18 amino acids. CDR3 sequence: CASGPGAGLFSGANVLTF. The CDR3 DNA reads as TGTGCCAGTGGCCCGGGGGCAGGGCTTTTCTCTGGGGCCAACGTCCTGACTTTC.

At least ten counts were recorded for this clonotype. CDR3 DNA sequence: TGCAGTGCTAGAGATGGACAGAGCAATCAGCCCCAGCATTTT. Its translation is CSARDGQSNQPQHF. This chain connects TRBV20-1 to TRBJ1-5, with a weak D call TRBD1 (6 bases). This CDR3 region has 14 residues. Germline CDR1 and CDR2: DFQATT and SNEGSKA (reference sequence). V lost 0 bases to trimming and J lost 1 base, with 7 bases between them.

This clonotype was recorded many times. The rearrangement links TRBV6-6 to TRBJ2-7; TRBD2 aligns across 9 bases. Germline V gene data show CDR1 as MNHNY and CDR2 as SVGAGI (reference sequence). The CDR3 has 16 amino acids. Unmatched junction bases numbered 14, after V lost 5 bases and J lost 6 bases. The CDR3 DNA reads TGTGCCAGCAGTCCGACCGGGACTAGCCCGATTGGCGAGCAGTACTTC. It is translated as CASSPTGTSPIGEQYF.

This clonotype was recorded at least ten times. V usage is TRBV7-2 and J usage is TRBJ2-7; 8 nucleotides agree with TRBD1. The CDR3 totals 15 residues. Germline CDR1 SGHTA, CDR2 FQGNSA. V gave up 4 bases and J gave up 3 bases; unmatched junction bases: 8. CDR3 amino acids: CASSSDRGGYYEQYF. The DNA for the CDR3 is TGTGCCAGCAGCTCCGACAGGGGCGGGTACTACGAGCAGTACTTC.

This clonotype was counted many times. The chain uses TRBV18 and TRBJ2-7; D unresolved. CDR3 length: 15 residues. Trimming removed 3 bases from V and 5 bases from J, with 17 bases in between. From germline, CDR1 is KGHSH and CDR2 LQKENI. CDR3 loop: CASSPSGGLLHEQYF. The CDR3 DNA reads TGTGCCAGCTCACCCTCCGGCGGTCTCCTTCACGAGCAGTACTTC.

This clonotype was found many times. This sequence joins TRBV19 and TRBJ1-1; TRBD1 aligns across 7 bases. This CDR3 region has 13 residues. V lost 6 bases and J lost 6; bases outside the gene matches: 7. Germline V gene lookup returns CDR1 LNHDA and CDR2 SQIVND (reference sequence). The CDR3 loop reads CASSLGDRSEAFF. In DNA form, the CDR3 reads TGTGCCAGTAGCCTTGGGGACAGATCTGAAGCTTTCTTT.

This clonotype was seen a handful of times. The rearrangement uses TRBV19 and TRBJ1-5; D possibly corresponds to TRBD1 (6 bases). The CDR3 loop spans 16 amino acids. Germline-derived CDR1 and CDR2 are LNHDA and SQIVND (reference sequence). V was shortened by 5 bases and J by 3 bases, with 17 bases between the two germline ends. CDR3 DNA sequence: TGTGCCAGTAGTGAAACCGACAGGTACTACAATCAGCCCCAGCATTTT. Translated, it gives CASSETDRYYNQPQHF.

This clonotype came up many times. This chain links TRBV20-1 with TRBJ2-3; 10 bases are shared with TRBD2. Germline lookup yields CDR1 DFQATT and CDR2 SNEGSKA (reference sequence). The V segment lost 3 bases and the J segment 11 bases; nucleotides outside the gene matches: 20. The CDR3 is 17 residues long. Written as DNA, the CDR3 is TGCAGTGCTAGGCACGGTGGTGGTCAACTAGCGGGGAGGGAGCAGTATTTT. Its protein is CSARHGGGQLAGREQYF.

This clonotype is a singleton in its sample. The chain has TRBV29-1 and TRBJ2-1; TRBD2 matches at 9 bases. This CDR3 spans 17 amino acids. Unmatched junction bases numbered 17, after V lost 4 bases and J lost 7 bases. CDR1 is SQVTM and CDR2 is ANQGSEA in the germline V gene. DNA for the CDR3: TGCAGCGTTGCAGGTAGCGGGAGAAGTATACACATGAATGAGCAGTTCTTC. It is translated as CSVAGSGRSIHMNEQFF.

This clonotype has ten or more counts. The CDR3 sequence is CASSLDGGYNEQFF. DNA of the CDR3: TGTGCCAGCAGCTTAGACGGCGGATACAATGAGCAGTTCTTC. The gene calls are TRBV7-9 and TRBJ2-1, with D hard to call. Trimming left V 1 base short and J 4 bases short, with 8 bases between. This CDR3 comprises 14 residues. Germline CDR1 reads SEHNR; CDR2 reads FQNEAQ (reference sequence).

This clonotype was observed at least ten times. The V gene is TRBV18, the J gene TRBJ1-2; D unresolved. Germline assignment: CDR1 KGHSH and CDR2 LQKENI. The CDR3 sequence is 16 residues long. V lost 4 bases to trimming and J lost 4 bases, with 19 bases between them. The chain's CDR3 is CASSRSQEEVSYGYTF. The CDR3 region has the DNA TGTGCCAGCTCACGTTCCCAGGAAGAGGTGAGCTATGGCTACACCTTC.

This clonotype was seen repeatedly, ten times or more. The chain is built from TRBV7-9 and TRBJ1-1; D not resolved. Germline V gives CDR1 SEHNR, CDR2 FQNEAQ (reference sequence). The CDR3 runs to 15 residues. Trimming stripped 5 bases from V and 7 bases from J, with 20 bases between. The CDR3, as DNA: TGTGCCAGCAGCCTATTCGAGAGCCAGATCAGTGAAGCTTTCTTT. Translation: CASSLFESQISEAFF.

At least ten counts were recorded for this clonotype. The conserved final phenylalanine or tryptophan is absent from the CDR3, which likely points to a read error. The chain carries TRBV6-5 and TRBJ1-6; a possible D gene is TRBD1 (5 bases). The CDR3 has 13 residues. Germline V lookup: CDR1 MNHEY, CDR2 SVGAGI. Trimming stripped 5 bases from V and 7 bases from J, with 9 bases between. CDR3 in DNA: TGTGCCAGCAGTCCGGGACGGAATTCACCCCTCCACCTT. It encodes CASSPGRNSPLHL.

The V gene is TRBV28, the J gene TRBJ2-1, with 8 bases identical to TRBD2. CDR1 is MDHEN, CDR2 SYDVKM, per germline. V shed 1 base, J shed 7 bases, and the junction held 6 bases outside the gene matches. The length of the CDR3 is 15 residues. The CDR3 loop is CASSLSAGGWNEQFF. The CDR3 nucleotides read TGTGCCAGCAGTTTATCCGCGGGGGGTTGGAATGAGCAGTTCTTC.